This T cell receptor beta chain was sequenced during a study of T cells and Merkel cell carcinoma outcomes. About this clone itself: Its antigen is still unknown.

Here immunoSEQ multiplex PCR was the method, and the copy in TCRdb shows in-frame clones only, minus some. The repertoire holds some 19,000 clones, about 80% seen once, with 2.5% to 3.5% in the top ten. CDR3 length: 17 residues. V shed 2 bases and J 5 bases; nucleotides not matched to a gene: 14. Germline CDR1 is MNHEY and CDR2 is SMNVEV (reference sequence). Broader study findings: Reportedly, T-cell repertoire with density predicts Merkel cell carcinoma outcomes.

This sequence originates from a human donor with Merkel cell carcinoma. Sequencing was carried out using tumor tissue from Merkel cell carcinoma. The chain joins TRBV27 to TRBJ1-2; TRBD1 matches at 7 bases. The CDR3 nucleotides read TGTGCCAGCAGTTTAAGTATGGGGGCAGGGGGTTTGTATGGCTACACCTTC. It encodes CASSLSMGAGGLYGYTF.